These 26 T cell receptor beta chains were all obtained from the same sample, sequenced in a study of blood T cell repertoires in COVID-19. Profiled with immunoSEQ multiplex PCR; TCRdb holds only in-frame clones, not every one. The table includes under 400,000 clones, approximately 89% detected once. The specimen was peripheral blood. Receptors originate from a woman aged 55-69 years with COVID-19, enrolled during active disease.

This chain joins TRBV23-1 and TRBJ2-5; tentative D call: TRBD1 (7 bases). TRBV23-1 is treated as an ORF (open reading frame) with a function not yet certain. The CDR3 length is 15 residues. The ends were cut back, 0 bases at V and 4 bases at J, with 12 bases in the middle. CDR3 bases: TGCGCCAGCAGTCAATCGGAGGGGGCCCTAGAGACCCAGTACTTC. Protein product: CASSQSEGALETQYF.

A single count supports this clone. V and J are TRBV24-1 and TRBJ1-2; 8 positions agree with TRBD1. There are 17 residues in the CDR3. V shed 1 base, J shed 5 bases, and the junction held 11 bases outside the gene matches. Per germline, CDR1 KGHDR and CDR2 SFDVKD. Here the CDR3 DNA reads TGTGCCACCAGTGATTTTGGCTCCGACAGGGGCCTATATGGCTACACCTTC. Its translation: CATSDFGSDRGLYGYTF.

This sequence joins TRBV27 and TRBJ1-5; D might be TRBD1 (6 bases). The CDR3 is 16 amino acids. The V and J ends lost 5 bases and 5 bases respectively, with 19 bases between them. Germline assignment: CDR1 MNHEY and CDR2 SMNVEV (reference sequence). As DNA, the CDR3 is TGTGCCAGCAGTCCCCAATCGGACAGATATTATCAGCCCCAGCATTTT. It specifies CASSPQSDRYYQPQHF.

The rearrangement uses TRBV29-1 and TRBJ2-7; D perhaps matches TRBD1 (5 bases). The V and J ends lost 4 bases and 3 bases respectively, with 10 bases between them. The germline V gene has CDR1 SQVTM and CDR2 ANQGSEA. The CDR3 sequence is 12 residues long. The CDR3 sequence is CSVALDSYEQYF. In nucleotides, the CDR3 is TGCAGCGTTGCCCTAGACAGCTACGAGCAGTACTTC.

V usage is TRBV19 and J usage is TRBJ2-3; perhaps TRBD2 as D (5 bases). The V end lost 3 bases, the J end lost 2 bases, and 12 bases lay between the germline ends. CDR1 is LNHDA, CDR2 SQIVND, per germline (reference sequence). This CDR3 region has 15 residues. Here the CDR3 reads CASSMQQRFTDTQYF. The CDR3 DNA follows: TGTGCCAGTAGTATGCAGCAGCGGTTCACAGATACGCAGTATTTT.

The gene calls are TRBV27 and TRBJ1-1; D remains ambiguous. The CDR3 is 13 residues long. The germline V gene encodes CDR1 MNHEY and CDR2 SMNVEV (reference sequence). Trimming took 1 base from V and 0 from J, leaving 3 bases between them. The DNA of the CDR3 is TGTGCCAGCAGTTTATTCATGAACACTGAAGCTTTCTTT. Its protein product is CASSLFMNTEAFF.

The chain has TRBV4-1 and TRBJ2-1, with TRBD2 identical over 9 bases. Looked up from germline, CDR1 is MGHRA and CDR2 is YSYEKL. V gave up 8 bases and J gave up 9 bases; unmatched junction bases: 8. The CDR3 is 13 amino acids. CDR3: CASAGGGASEQFF. The CDR3, as DNA: TGCGCCAGCGCGGGCGGGGGGGCTTCTGAGCAGTTCTTC.

The V gene is TRBV7-3, the J gene TRBJ2-3; 10 bases map to TRBD2. The germline V gene has CDR1 SGHTA and CDR2 FQGTGA. This CDR3 is built from 18 residues. Trimming removed 4 bases from V and 2 bases from J; junction bases left unmatched: 12. CDR3 residues: CASSSSILAGGVTDTQYF. Written as DNA, the CDR3 is TGTGCCAGCAGCTCCTCGATTTTAGCGGGGGGCGTCACAGATACGCAGTATTTT.

The gene calls are TRBV28 and TRBJ1-1; the match to TRBD1 covers 7 bases. Germline-derived CDR1 and CDR2 are MDHEN and SYDVKM. This CDR3 contains 17 residues. The J segment lost 5 bases and the V segment lost 5 bases, leaving 17 bases of the junction unmatched. CDR3 sequence (DNA): TGTGCCAGCAGTCCCCTAAAGGGGGCCAGGCCGGGGACTGAAGCTTTCTTT. This gives the protein CASSPLKGARPGTEAFF.

V is TRBV5-6 and J is TRBJ1-5; D not resolved. The CDR3 is made up of 16 amino acids. V dropped 3 bases and J dropped 6 bases, with 19 bases sitting between them. The germline CDR1 and CDR2 sequences are SGHDT and YYEEEE. CDR3 region: CASSSRRRGSGQPQHF. Written as DNA, the CDR3 is TGTGCCAGCAGCTCGCGGAGGCGGGGAAGCGGTCAGCCCCAGCATTTT.

The chain couples TRBV19 to TRBJ2-1, with a tentative D call TRBD2 (5 bases). CDR3 length equals 17 residues. V lost 1 base to trimming and J lost 0 bases, with 13 bases between them. Germline CDR1 and CDR2: LNHDA and SQIVND (reference sequence). This CDR3 is CASSIGPSAGSYNEQFF. As DNA, the CDR3 is TGTGCCAGTAGTATAGGCCCCTCGGCGGGCTCCTACAATGAGCAGTTCTTC.

This chain uses TRBV15 with TRBJ1-2, with 11 positions matching TRBD1. V shed 6 bases, J shed 5 bases, and the junction held 14 bases outside the gene matches. The CDR3 extends over 17 amino acids. Germline V gives CDR1 LNHNV, CDR2 YYDKDF (reference sequence). DNA for the CDR3: TGTGCCACCAGAGGAACATGGACAGGGGGCGAAATATATGGCTACACCTTC. Its translation is CATRGTWTGGEIYGYTF. Variable domain in full (rest from reference TRBV15 and TRBJ1-2): DAMVIQNPRYQVTQFGKPVTLSCSQTLNHNVMYWYQQKSSQAPKLLFHYYDKDFNNEADTPDNFQSRRPNTSFCFLDIRSPGLGDTAMYLCATRGTWTGGEIYGYTFGSGTRLTVV.

As regards this clone: Other DNA sequences of this sample code for an identical CDR3. The V and J genes are TRBV5-1 and TRBJ1-5; D possibly corresponds to TRBD1 (6 bases). The V end was cut by 0 bases, the J end by 0 bases, with 7 bases between. Germline V gene lookup returns CDR1 SGHRS and CDR2 YFSETQ. This CDR3 is built from 15 residues. In DNA form, the CDR3 reads TGCGCCAGCAGCTTGGGACAGGCTAGCAATCAGCCCCAGCATTTT. This codes for CASSLGQASNQPQHF. The variable domain in full, completed from reference TRBV5-1 and TRBJ1-5, reads KAGVTQTPRYLIKTRGQQVTLSCSPISGHRSVSWYQQTPGQGLQFLFEYFSETQRNKGNFPGRFSGRQFSNSRSEMNVSTLELGDSALYLCASSLGQASNQPQHFGDGTRLSIL.

V gene TRBV28 combines with J gene TRBJ1-3; D not certain. Trimming stripped 6 bases from V and 4 bases from J, with 19 bases between. The CDR3 spans 16 residues. CDR1 is MDHEN, CDR2 SYDVKM, per germline. The CDR3 here is CASSLGRAGLGNTIYF. The CDR3 DNA sequence: TGTGCCAGCAGCCTAGGGCGGGCAGGCCTAGGAAACACCATATATTTT.

This chain uses TRBV5-1 with TRBJ1-3, with D unclear. The germline CDR1 and CDR2 sequences are SGHRS and YFSETQ. This CDR3 has 14 residues. Trimming removed 2 bases at V and 2 bases at J, with 8 bases between. The CDR3 protein is CASSFGVTGNTIYF. The CDR3 nucleotides are TGCGCCAGCAGCTTCGGGGTAACTGGAAACACCATATATTTT.

The chain uses TRBV5-6 and TRBJ1-5, with 9 bases lining up with TRBD1. Losses at the gene ends were 6 bases for V and 7 bases for J; bases not matched to a gene: 14. The CDR3 loop spans 16 amino acids. Germline V gene sequence: CDR1 SGHDT, CDR2 YYEEEE. CDR3 bases: TGTGCCAGCACCCTTTTAACGGGACAGGGAGAACAGCCCCAGCATTTT. This sequence encodes CASTLLTGQGEQPQHF. The variable domain in full, completed from reference TRBV5-6 and TRBJ1-5, reads DAGVTQSPTHLIKTRGQQVTLRCSPKSGHDTVSWYQQALGQGPQFIFQYYEEEERQRGNFPDRFSGHQFPNYSSELNVNALLLGDSALYLCASTLLTGQGEQPQHFGDGTRLSIL.

Only one count was recorded for this clone. The chain employs TRBV7-2 and TRBJ1-2; D is undetermined. The CDR3 is made up of 13 amino acids. In germline, CDR1 is SGHTA, CDR2 FQGNSA. The V gene lost 2 bases and the J gene lost 5 bases, with 9 bases spanning the gap. CDR3 bases: TGTGCCAGCAGCTTATGGGCAGGATATGGCTACACCTTC. It yields the protein CASSLWAGYGYTF. Variable domain in full (rest from reference TRBV7-2 and TRBJ1-2): GAGVSQSPSNKVTEKGKDVELRCDPISGHTALYWYRQSLGQGLEFLIYFQGNSAPDKSGLPSDRFSAERTGGSVSTLTIQRTQQEDSAVYLCASSLWAGYGYTFGSGTRLTVV.

The chain employs TRBV5-5 and TRBJ1-4; D may be TRBD1 (5 bases). Germline CDR1 SGHKS, CDR2 YYEKEE (reference sequence). The V and J ends lost 3 bases and 4 bases respectively, with 16 bases between them. This CDR3 region has 16 residues. The CDR3 reads CASSSEGAVLNEKLFF. CDR3 nucleotide sequence: TGTGCCAGCAGCTCTGAAGGGGCTGTTCTTAATGAAAAACTGTTTTTT.

The V and J genes are TRBV28 and TRBJ1-4; D ambiguous. The CDR3 loop spans 14 amino acids. Germline CDR1 is MDHEN and CDR2 is SYDVKM. V lost 6 bases and J lost 4, with 12 bases in between. In nucleotides, the CDR3 is TGTGCCAGCAGCCCCGCGGGCTTTAATGAAAAACTGTTTTTT. Translation: CASSPAGFNEKLFF.

In this sample, this clone turned up once. The rearrangement links TRBV18 to TRBJ1-1, with 8 bases identical to TRBD1. The CDR3 covers 16 residues. Germline CDR1 is KGHSH and CDR2 is LQKENI. After removal of 3 bases from V and 2 bases from J, the junction contained 8 bases not matched to a gene. CDR3 nucleotide sequence: TGTGCCAGCTCACCCAGGGGGCGCGTTAAAAACACTGAAGCTTTCTTT. Amino acids: CASSPRGRVKNTEAFF.

The V and J genes are TRBV3-1 (or the pseudogene TRBV3-2) and TRBJ2-1, with 9 bases matching TRBD1. The CDR3 has 20 amino acids. The germline V gene encodes CDR1 LGHDT and CDR2 YNNKEL (reference sequence). V gave up 0 bases and J gave up 7 bases; unmatched junction bases: 19. The CDR3 region is CASSQDFYTGGPRRGNEQFF. The CDR3 DNA reads TGTGCCAGCAGCCAAGACTTTTACACAGGGGGCCCGCGCCGTGGTAATGAGCAGTTCTTC.

The chain combines TRBV29-1 with TRBJ2-1; D unresolved. Germline-derived CDR1 and CDR2 are SQVTM and ANQGSEA. The CDR3 runs 14 residues. V dropped 3 bases and J dropped 6 bases, with 15 bases sitting between them. The CDR3 nucleotides read TGCAGCGTTGATCCCCGGCTGGGCCTCAATGAGCAGTTCTTC. Its protein is CSVDPRLGLNEQFF.

In its sample, this clone was seen once. J is TRBJ2-1 and V is TRBV5-1; the D gene is possibly TRBD2 (5 bases). V lost 4 bases and J lost 6, with 20 bases in between. Germline CDR1 SGHRS, CDR2 YFSETQ. The CDR3 sequence is 16 residues long. The DNA for the CDR3 is TGCGCCAGCAGCCGGGATTTAGCGTATGGGAGCAATGAGCAGTTCTTC. It is translated as CASSRDLAYGSNEQFF. Combining the CDR3 with reference TRBV5-1 and TRBJ2-1 gives the whole variable domain KAGVTQTPRYLIKTRGQQVTLSCSPISGHRSVSWYQQTPGQGLQFLFEYFSETQRNKGNFPGRFSGRQFSNSRSEMNVSTLELGDSALYLCASSRDLAYGSNEQFFGPGTRLTVL.

The chain links TRBV2 to TRBJ2-6, with D possibly TRBD1 on 5 matching bases. V was cut by 0 bases and J by 7 bases, with 10 bases left in between. CDR1 is SNHLY, CDR2 FYNNEI, per germline. The CDR3 contains 15 residues. The chain's CDR3 is CASSEAPRGANVLTF. The CDR3 DNA follows: TGTGCCAGCAGTGAAGCCCCAAGGGGCGCCAACGTCCTGACTTTC.

The V gene is TRBV4-2, the J gene TRBJ1-2, with D maybe TRBD1 (6 bases). Trimming cost V 3 bases and J 0 bases, with 11 bases left between them. CDR3 length: 15 residues. The germline V gene has CDR1 LGHNA and CDR2 YNFKEQ. CDR3 nucleotides: TGTGCCAGCAGCCAGTGGGGGCCCACTAACTATGGCTACACCTTC. It translates to CASSQWGPTNYGYTF.

DNA of the CDR3: TGTGCCAGCAGTTCGGCGGGGCGGGGCGGTAATTCACCCCTCCACTTT. Encoded protein: CASSSAGRGGNSPLHF. The rearrangement uses TRBV27 and TRBJ1-6, with TRBD1 as a possible D gene (5 bases). This CDR3 has 16 amino acids. Trimming pared 4 bases from V and 6 bases from J, leaving 16 bases between. CDR1 is MNHEY, CDR2 SMNVEV, per germline (reference sequence).